This record covers a single T cell receptor (beta chain). What it binds is not known. Ahead of thyroid surgery, no patient had received treatment of any kind. Authors' processing steps: In papillary thyroid cancer, a distant-metastasis classifier was built using CDR3 differences across clinicopathological groups. TCRdb re-called the PCR reads via MiXCR. The V and J calls shown here were made by TCRdb, not taken from the authors' results. The table has tens of thousands of clones, around 17% seen once. CDR1 is ENHRY and CDR2 is SYGVKD in the germline V gene. V dropped 0 bases and J dropped 2; count of bases not matched to a gene: 3. This CDR3 has 15 residues. These data are taken from a study of metastatic and nonmetastatic thyroid tumors. The wider study: For malignant and benign thyroid patients, tumor or nodule tissue and blood were the sources whose repertoires were compared.

Study findings and constraints: Significantly greater TCR beta diversity was reportedly found in malignant thyroid tumors than in benign nodules (in blood and tumor).

The chain links TRBV10-3 to TRBJ1-2, with TRBD1 matching 7 bases. This TCR was sampled from a male donor with papillary thyroid cancer or a benign thyroid nodule (not recorded which). Some clones in this sample may be carry-over from other donors' samples. The sequenced sample consisted of blood. The chain's CDR3 is CAISESLQGNYGYTF. The CDR3, as DNA: TGTGCCATCAGTGAGTCTTTACAGGGGAACTATGGCTACACCTTC.